The source of this TCR beta chain is a study of T-cell memory formation after mild COVID-19. The CDR3 is 16 residues long. CDR1 and CDR2 from the germline V gene are DFQATT and SNEGSKA (reference sequence). V lost 5 bases to trimming and J lost 6 bases; unmatched junction nucleotides: 9. TCRdb re-called the 5' RACE reads with MiXCR, one entry per CDR3 protein. The table lists roughly 110,000 distinct CDR3 sequences, 13% to 15% of them singletons, with around 43% in the top ten. This clonotype was detected only a few times. The V gene is TRBV20-1, the J gene TRBJ2-1; 14 bases fit TRBD2. The sample consisted of PBMCs or a T cell subset sorted from them (not recorded which). The clonotype was recovered from a man younger than 35 who had mild COVID-19 (a few samples of this study predate the infection). Cell type and time point are not known. CDR3 in DNA: TGCAGTGCTGAAATAGGAGGGACTAGCGGGGGCAATGAGCAGTTCTTC. It encodes CSAEIGGTSGGNEQFF.